Following are 24 T cell receptor beta chains from one sample sequenced in a study of shared clonotypes between healthy human individuals. Generated by immunoSEQ multiplex PCR, the TCRdb table keeps only in-frame clones and is missing some. The table records about 1.1 million clones, roughly 80% of them present only once. The material sequenced was memory CD4+ T cells from PBMCs. Sample subset: CD45RA-negative fraction. The receptors here all came from a man younger than 35 in good health. Some clones in this sample may be carry-over from other donors' samples.

The V and J genes are TRBV19 and TRBJ1-5, with 7 bases aligning to TRBD1. V lost 2 bases and J lost 4; bases outside the gene matches: 5. CDR1 LNHDA and CDR2 SQIVND come from the germline V gene (reference sequence). There are 15 residues in the CDR3. The CDR3 reads CASSIRQGSNQPQHF. The CDR3 DNA reads TGTGCCAGTAGTATAAGACAGGGTTCGAATCAGCCCCAGCATTTT.

This chain joins TRBV30 and TRBJ1-2; D unclear. The length of the CDR3 is 12 residues. Germline values: CDR1 GTSNPN, CDR2 SVGIG (reference sequence). The ends were cut back, 5 bases at V and 4 bases at J, with 11 bases in the middle. CDR3 in amino acids: CAWGRGGYGYTF. CDR3 sequence (DNA): TGTGCCTGGGGGCGGGGTGGCTATGGCTACACCTTC.

The rearrangement joins TRBV11-2 to TRBJ2-7; D perhaps matches TRBD1 (5 bases). The V end was cut by 0 bases, the J end by 9 bases, with 9 bases between. The CDR3 covers 12 residues. Germline V lookup: CDR1 SGHAT, CDR2 FQNNGV. CDR3 in amino acids: CASSLEGQGQYF. CDR3 in DNA: TGTGCCAGCAGCTTAGAGGGTCAGGGGCAGTACTTC.

The gene calls are TRBV7-2 and TRBJ2-2; a weak D match, TRBD2 (5 bases). Germline values: CDR1 SGHTA, CDR2 FQGNSA. Deletions cut 5 bases from V and 1 base from J, with 8 bases between. The CDR3 runs to 14 residues. The CDR3 sequence is CASSPGGNTGELFF. The CDR3 nucleotides are TGTGCCAGCAGCCCAGGAGGGAACACCGGGGAGCTGTTTTTT.

The chain has TRBV5-1 and TRBJ2-1, with 10 nucleotides matching TRBD2. Germline V gene sequence: CDR1 SGHRS, CDR2 YFSETQ. V lost 0 bases and J lost 0; bases outside the gene matches: 3. This CDR3 is built from 17 residues. Here the CDR3 DNA reads TGCGCCAGCAGCTTGGGAGGACTAGCGGCCTCCTACAATGAGCAGTTCTTC. Translation gives CASSLGGLAASYNEQFF.

The chain employs TRBV5-1 and TRBJ1-1; the match to TRBD1 covers 7 bases. The CDR3 sequence is 14 residues long. V was pared by 4 bases and J by 1 base, with 4 bases of the junction left unmatched. Germline lookup yields CDR1 SGHRS and CDR2 YFSETQ. The CDR3 sequence is CASSRDSKNTEAFF. CDR3 nucleotides: TGCGCCAGCAGCCGGGACAGTAAGAACACTGAAGCTTTCTTT.

On this clone itself: The sample contains more than one DNA sequence encoding this CDR3. This chain connects TRBV7-2 to TRBJ2-1, with 12 nucleotides matching TRBD2. The CDR3 consists of 15 residues. The V gene end was trimmed by 5 bases and the J gene end by 7 bases; junction bases not matched to a gene: 6. In germline, CDR1 is SGHTA, CDR2 FQGNSA. The CDR3 DNA sequence: TGTGCCAGCAGCCTCGGACTAGCGGGATCAAATGAGCAGTTCTTC. This translates into CASSLGLAGSNEQFF.

This clone came up a few times. V gene TRBV19 combines with J gene TRBJ2-7; TRBD1 agrees at 7 bases. This CDR3 has 15 amino acids. With V trimmed by 5 bases and J by 5 bases, 12 bases remained unmatched. CDR1 LNHDA and CDR2 SQIVND come from the germline V gene (reference sequence). CDR3 nucleotide sequence: TGTGCCAGTAGTGCCAGGACACAGGGGCACCACGAGCAGTACTTC. It codes for CASSARTQGHHEQYF.

This clone was counted a few times. The rearrangement links TRBV25-1 to TRBJ1-1, with 7 bases matching TRBD1. V was clipped by 0 bases and J by 4 bases; unmatched bases: 5. The CDR3 contains 15 residues. From germline, CDR1 is MGHDK and CDR2 SYGVNS. The CDR3: CASSEYWGTATEAFF. Written as DNA, the CDR3 is TGTGCCAGCAGTGAATATTGGGGGACAGCCACTGAAGCTTTCTTT.

The rearrangement links TRBV5-4 to TRBJ2-3, with D tentatively TRBD2 (6 bases). The CDR3 consists of 14 residues. The germline V and J ends were trimmed by 3 bases and 4 bases, with 12 bases remaining between them. Germline V gives CDR1 SGHNT, CDR2 YYREEE (reference sequence). DNA of the CDR3: TGTGCCAGCAGCTGGGTCGGAGGGTCAGATACGCAGTATTTT. Its protein product is CASSWVGGSDTQYF.

This clone was counted between two and nine times. The chain links TRBV2 to TRBJ2-1; TRBD1 aligns across 7 bases. Germline lookup yields CDR1 SNHLY and CDR2 FYNNEI. This CDR3 region has 13 residues. Trimming cost V 10 bases and J 16 bases; bases outside gene matches: 19. The DNA for the CDR3 is TGTGCCATTACGAAAGTGGACGGACAGGCCGGATTCTTC. Protein sequence: CAITKVDGQAGFF.

This chain connects TRBV2 to TRBJ1-5; 8 bases are shared with TRBD1. Per the germline V gene, CDR1 is SNHLY and CDR2 is FYNNEI. This CDR3 has 14 amino acids. J gave up 4 bases and V 5 bases, and 4 bases lay outside the gene matches. Here the CDR3 reads CASSSGQGNQPQHF. For the CDR3, the DNA is TGTGCCAGCAGTTCCGGACAGGGTAATCAGCCCCAGCATTTT.

Comment on this clone: Other DNA sequences in this specimen translate into the identical CDR3. The chain couples TRBV2 to TRBJ2-7; 8 bases agree with TRBD2. Germline trimming cut 6 bases from V and 4 bases from J; bases unmatched to any gene: 8. The CDR3 has 14 amino acids. Germline V gene lookup returns CDR1 SNHLY and CDR2 FYNNEI. The CDR3 DNA reads TGTGCCAGCAGCAGGGGACTAGGGGGATACGAGCAGTACTTC. This encodes CASSRGLGGYEQYF.

The chain uses TRBV9 and TRBJ1-1; the D is unclear. Trimming pared 0 bases from V and 1 base from J, leaving 10 bases between. This CDR3 is built from 15 residues. Germline CDR1 is SGDLS and CDR2 is YYNGEE. CDR3 loop: CASSVDAQTNTEAFF. CDR3 coding DNA: TGTGCCAGCAGCGTAGACGCCCAGACGAACACTGAAGCTTTCTTT.

This rearrangement joins TRBV5-1 to TRBJ2-7; TRBD1 or TRBD2 may be the D gene (5 bases each). CDR1 is SGHRS and CDR2 is YFSETQ in the germline V gene. The CDR3 runs 16 residues. The V end lost 0 bases, the J end lost 0 bases, and 13 bases lay between the germline ends. The CDR3 DNA follows: TGCGCCAGCAGCTTGGCCTCCGCAGGGACCTCCTACGAGCAGTACTTC. Protein product: CASSLASAGTSYEQYF.

V is TRBV6-1 and J is TRBJ2-1; 11 bases match TRBD2. The CDR3 runs to 16 residues. From germline, CDR1 is MNHNS and CDR2 SASEGT. With 4 bases clipped from V and 2 bases from J, the junction kept 4 bases outside the gene matches. The CDR3 spells CASSGSSGRTYNEQFF. The CDR3 region has the DNA TGTGCCAGCAGTGGCTCTAGCGGGAGGACCTACAATGAGCAGTTCTTC.

This chain uses TRBV9 with TRBJ2-3; 10 bases align to TRBD2. V lost 4 bases and J lost 1; bases outside the gene matches: 12. CDR1 is SGDLS, CDR2 YYNGEE, per germline. The CDR3 has 18 amino acids. The CDR3 nucleotides are TGTGCCAGCAGCCCTCATCCTAGCGGGAGAGGCGGCACAGATACGCAGTATTTT. Amino acid sequence: CASSPHPSGRGGTDTQYF.

This clone was picked up one time. This chain links TRBV7-8 with TRBJ2-3, with TRBD2 matching 13 bases. Trimming cost V 0 bases and J 4 bases; bases outside gene matches: 7. CDR1 is SGHVS, CDR2 FQNEAQ, per germline. The length of the CDR3 is 18 residues. CDR3 amino acids: CASSLATSGRPRADTQYF. For the CDR3, the DNA is TGTGCCAGCAGCTTAGCGACTAGCGGGAGGCCGAGGGCAGATACGCAGTATTTT.

This clone was recorded a few times. The chain combines TRBV5-3 with TRBJ2-7, with 7 nucleotides matching TRBD1. TRBV5-3 is designated an ORF whose function remains uncertain. The junction had 17 bases not matched to a gene; V was cut back by 4 bases and J by 1 base. The CDR3 is 18 residues long. The CDR3 region has the DNA TGTGCCAGAAGCACGACACAGGGGCCGCCTTACACTTCCTACGAGCAGTACTTC. Residues: CARSTTQGPPYTSYEQYF.

The genes are TRBV15 and TRBJ1-5; D is uncertain. This CDR3 spans 13 amino acids. CDR1 is LNHNV and CDR2 is YYDKDF in the germline V gene (reference sequence). Trimming took 1 base from V and 4 from J, leaving 5 bases between them. The CDR3 sequence: CATSRGFNQPQHF. CDR3 nucleotide sequence: TGTGCCACCAGCAGAGGGTTTAATCAGCCCCAGCATTTT.

The chain carries TRBV5-1 and TRBJ2-1, with 12 bases matching TRBD2. Germline lookup yields CDR1 SGHRS and CDR2 YFSETQ. Losses at the gene ends were 3 bases for V and 7 bases for J; bases not matched to a gene: 2. This CDR3 has 14 residues. This chain's CDR3 is CASSSSGRANEQFF. CDR3 DNA: TGCGCCAGCAGCTCTAGCGGGAGGGCTAATGAGCAGTTCTTC.

CDR3 DNA: TGTGCCTGGGGACAGTCCGGGACGGTGAACACCGGGGAGCTGTTTTTT. This translates into CAWGQSGTVNTGELFF. The V call is TRBV30, the J call TRBJ2-2; a possible D gene is TRBD1 (6 bases). This CDR3 spans 16 amino acids. The V gene's germline CDR1 is GTSNPN and CDR2 SVGIG (reference sequence). The V and J ends lost 5 bases and 1 base respectively, with 17 bases between them.

The chain uses TRBV29-1 and TRBJ2-3; D remains unclear. Germline-derived CDR1 and CDR2 are SQVTM and ANQGSEA. This CDR3 has 14 amino acids. V was clipped by 4 bases and J by 0 bases, with 11 bases between them. Here the CDR3 DNA reads TGCAGCGTTGTTGAGGTGTGGAGCACAGATACGCAGTATTTT. Translated: CSVVEVWSTDTQYF.

The CDR3 spells CASSPRTSGSHYNEQFF. The CDR3 bases are TGTGCCAGCAGCCCCAGGACTAGCGGGAGCCACTACAATGAGCAGTTCTTC. V and J are TRBV7-2 and TRBJ2-1; 13 bases line up with TRBD2. J was trimmed by 3 bases and V by 5 bases; bases with no gene match: 7. The CDR3 sequence is 17 residues long. Germline V gives CDR1 SGHTA, CDR2 FQGNSA. The full variable domain, completed using reference TRBV7-2 and TRBJ2-1, is GAGVSQSPSNKVTEKGKDVELRCDPISGHTALYWYRQSLGQGLEFLIYFQGNSAPDKSGLPSDRFSAERTGGSVSTLTIQRTQQEDSAVYLCASSPRTSGSHYNEQFFGPGTRLTVL.